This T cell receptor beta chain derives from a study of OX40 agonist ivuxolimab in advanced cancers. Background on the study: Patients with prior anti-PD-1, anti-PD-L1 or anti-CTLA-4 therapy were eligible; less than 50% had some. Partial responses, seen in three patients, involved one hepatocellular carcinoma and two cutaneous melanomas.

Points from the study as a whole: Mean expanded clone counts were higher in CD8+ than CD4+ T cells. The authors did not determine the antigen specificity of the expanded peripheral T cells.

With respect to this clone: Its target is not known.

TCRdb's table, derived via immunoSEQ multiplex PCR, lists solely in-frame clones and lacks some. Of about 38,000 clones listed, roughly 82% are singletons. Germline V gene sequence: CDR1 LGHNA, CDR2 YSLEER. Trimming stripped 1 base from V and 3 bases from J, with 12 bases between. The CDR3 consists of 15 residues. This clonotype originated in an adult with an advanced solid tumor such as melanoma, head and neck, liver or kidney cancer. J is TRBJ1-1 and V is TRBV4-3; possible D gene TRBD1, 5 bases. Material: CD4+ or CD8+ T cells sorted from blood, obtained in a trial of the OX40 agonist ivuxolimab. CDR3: CASSQGRTGHTEAFF. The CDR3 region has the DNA TGCGCCAGCAGCCAAGGTCGGACGGGACACACTGAAGCTTTCTTT.